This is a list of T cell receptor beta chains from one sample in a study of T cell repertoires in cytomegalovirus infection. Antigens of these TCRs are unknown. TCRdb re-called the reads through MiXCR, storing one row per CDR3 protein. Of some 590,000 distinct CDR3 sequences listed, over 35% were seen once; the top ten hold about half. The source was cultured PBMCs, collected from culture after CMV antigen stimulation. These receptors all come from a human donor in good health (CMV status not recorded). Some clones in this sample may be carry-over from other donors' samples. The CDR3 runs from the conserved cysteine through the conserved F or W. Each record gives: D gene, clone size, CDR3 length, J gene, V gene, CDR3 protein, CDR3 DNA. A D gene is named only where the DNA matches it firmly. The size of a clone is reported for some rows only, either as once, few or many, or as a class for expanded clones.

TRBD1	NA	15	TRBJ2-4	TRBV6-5	CASSYTRTGKNIQYF	TGTGCCAGCAGTTACACGCGGACAGGGAAGAACATTCAGTACTTC
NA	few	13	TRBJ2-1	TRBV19	CASSTDSKREQFF	TGTGCCAGTAGTACGGACTCGAAGCGGGAGCAGTTCTTC
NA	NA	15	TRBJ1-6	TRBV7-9	CASSSLEGVGSPLHF	TGTGCCAGCAGCTCACTGGAGGGGGTGGGTTCACCCCTCCACTTT
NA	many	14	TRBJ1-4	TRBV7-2	CASTYTTSNEKLFF	TGTGCCAGCACCTATACGACATCGAATGAAAAACTGTTTTTT
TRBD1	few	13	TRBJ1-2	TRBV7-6	CASSHTGTDGYTF	TGTGCCAGCAGCCACACAGGGACAGATGGCTACACCTTC
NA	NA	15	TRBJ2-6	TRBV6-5	CASSQGPYGANVLTF	TGTGCCAGTAGTCAAGGACCGTACGGGGCCAACGTCCTGACTTTC
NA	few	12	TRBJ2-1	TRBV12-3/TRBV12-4	CASSKEGDEQFF	TGTGCCAGCAGTAAGGAGGGGGACGAGCAGTTCTTC
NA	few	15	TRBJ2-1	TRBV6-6	CASSTGTWSYNEQFF	TGTGCCAGCAGTACTGGGACATGGTCCTACAATGAGCAGTTCTTC
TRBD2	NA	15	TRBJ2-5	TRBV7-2	CASSSSGRTQETQYF	TGTGCCAGCAGCTCTAGCGGGCGGACCCAAGAGACCCAGTACTTC
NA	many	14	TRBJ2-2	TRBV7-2	CASSLVQGTGELFF	TGTGCCAGCAGCTTAGTGCAGGGTACCGGGGAGCTGTTTTTT
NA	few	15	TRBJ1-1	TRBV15	CATSTRTDGNTEAFF	TGTGCCACCAGCACCAGGACCGATGGGAACACTGAAGCTTTCTTT